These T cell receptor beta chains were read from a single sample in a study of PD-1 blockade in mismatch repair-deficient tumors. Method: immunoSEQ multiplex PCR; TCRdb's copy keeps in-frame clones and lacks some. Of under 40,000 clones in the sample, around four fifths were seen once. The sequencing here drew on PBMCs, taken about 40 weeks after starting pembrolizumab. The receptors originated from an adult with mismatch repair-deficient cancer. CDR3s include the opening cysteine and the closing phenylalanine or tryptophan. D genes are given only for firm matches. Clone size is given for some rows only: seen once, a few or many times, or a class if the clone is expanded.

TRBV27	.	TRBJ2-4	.	TGTGCCAGCAGTTTAAGCGCTATAGCCAAAAACATTCAGTACTTC	CASSLSAIAKNIQYF
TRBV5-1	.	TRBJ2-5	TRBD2	TGCGCCAGCAGTAGGGAGGGACAAGAGACCCAGTACTTC	CASSREGQETQYF
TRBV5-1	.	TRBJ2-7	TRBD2	TGCGCCAGCAGCTTTCGGACTAGCGGGAGAAGGTACGAGCAGTACTTC	CASSFRTSGRRYEQYF
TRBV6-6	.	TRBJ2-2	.	TGTGCCAGCAGTCCGGACAACCTGAACACCGGGGAGCTGTTTTTT	CASSPDNLNTGELFF
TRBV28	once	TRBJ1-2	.	TGTGCCACCACCGTGGGGGGGCGGAACTATGGCTACACCTTC	CATTVGGRNYGYTF
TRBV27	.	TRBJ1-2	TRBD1	TGTGCCAGCAGTACGGGACAGGGTAGCGGCTACACCTTC	CASSTGQGSGYTF
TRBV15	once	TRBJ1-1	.	TGTGCCACCAGCAGGCTAGTAAACACTGAAGCTTTCTTT	CATSRLVNTEAFF
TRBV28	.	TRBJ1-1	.	TGTGCCAGCAACTCAGGGGTCACTGAAGCTTTCTTT	CASNSGVTEAFF
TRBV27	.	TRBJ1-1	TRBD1	TGTGCCAGCAGTTTAGCCGGGACAGCTAACACTGAAGCTTTCTTT	CASSLAGTANTEAFF
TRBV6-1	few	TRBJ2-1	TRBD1	TGTGCCAGCAGTATTGACAGGGAGTATGGCAATGAGCAGTTCTTC	CASSIDREYGNEQFF
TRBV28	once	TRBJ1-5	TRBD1	TGTGCCAGCAGTTTCCCCTTCCGGGACAGGGAAAATCAGCCCCAGCATTTT	CASSFPFRDRENQPQHF
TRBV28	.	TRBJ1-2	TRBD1	TGTGCCAGCAGTCCGACAGGGAACCTCGGCAGCTATGGCTACACCTTC	CASSPTGNLGSYGYTF
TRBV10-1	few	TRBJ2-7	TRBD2	TGCGCCAGCAGTGAGTCACTAGCGGGAGTCTACGAGCAGTACTTC	CASSESLAGVYEQYF
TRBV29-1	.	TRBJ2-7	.	TGCAGCGTTGAAGAGGCCCGGGGTCCCAGCTCCTACGAGCAGTACTTC	CSVEEARGPSSYEQYF
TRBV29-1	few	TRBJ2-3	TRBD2	TGCAGCGTTGAGTCGGGGGGGAATACGCAGTATTTT	CSVESGGNTQYF
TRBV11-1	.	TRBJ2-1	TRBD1	TGTGCCAGCAGCCACCGGGACAGAAACTACAATGAGCAGTTCTTC	CASSHRDRNYNEQFF
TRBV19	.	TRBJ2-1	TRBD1	TGTGCCAGTATGGAGGACAGGGCCACCTACAATGAGCAGTTCTTC	CASMEDRATYNEQFF
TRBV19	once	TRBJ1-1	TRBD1	TGTGCCAGTAGCGAACAGGGGAGGTGGACTGAAGCTTTCTTT	CASSEQGRWTEAFF
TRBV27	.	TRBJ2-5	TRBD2	TGTGCCAGCAGTTCCATTCCGGGACTAGCGGGAGTGGGTGAGACCCAGTACTTC	CASSSIPGLAGVGETQYF
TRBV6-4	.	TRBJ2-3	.	TGTGCCAGCAGTGACTCGTCGGGGATTAGGCAGTATTTT	CASSDSSGIRQYF
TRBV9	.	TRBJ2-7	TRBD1	TGTGCCAGCAGCCCCTCGTCCGGGACAGGGGCCTACGAGCAGTACTTC	CASSPSSGTGAYEQYF
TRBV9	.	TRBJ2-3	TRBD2	TGTGCCAGCAGCGCCGGGACTAGCAGATACACAGATACGCAGTATTTT	CASSAGTSRYTDTQYF
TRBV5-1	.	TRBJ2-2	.	TGCGCCAGCAGGGGGGGTCCTTCGTCGAACACCGGGGAGCTGTTTTTT	CASRGGPSSNTGELFF
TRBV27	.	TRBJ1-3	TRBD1	TGTGCCAGCAGTAAACAGGGGTCTGGAAACACCATATATTTT	CASSKQGSGNTIYF
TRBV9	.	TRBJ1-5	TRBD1	TGTGCCAGCAGCACGGGACAGGGTTCCAGTCAGCCCCAGCATTTT	CASSTGQGSSQPQHF
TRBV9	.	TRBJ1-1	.	TGTGCCAGCAGCGGATACGGACTTGGCGCTGAAGCTTTCTTT	CASSGYGLGAEAFF
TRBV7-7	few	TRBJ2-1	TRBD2	TGTGCCAGCAGCCCCACCAGTACTAGCGGTACGGATGAGCAGTTCTTC	CASSPTSTSGTDEQFF
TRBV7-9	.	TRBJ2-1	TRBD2	TGTGCCAGCAGCACCCGGACTAGCGGGAGGGCCAGTGAGCAGTTCTTC	CASSTRTSGRASEQFF
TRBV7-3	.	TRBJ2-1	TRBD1	TGTGCCAGCAGCACGGGAATGACAGGGCGATGGAATGAGCAGTTCTTC	CASSTGMTGRWNEQFF
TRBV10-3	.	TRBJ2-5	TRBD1	TGTGCCATCAGTGAGCCCCGGGACAGCGACCAAGAGACCCAGTACTTC	CAISEPRDSDQETQYF
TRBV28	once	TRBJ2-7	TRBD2	TGTGCCAGCAGTTTGCGGGGGAGAGCCTACGAGCAGTACTTC	CASSLRGRAYEQYF
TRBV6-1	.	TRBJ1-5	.	TGTGCCAGCAGTGCCGGCAGCGTAGGTGGCAATCAGCCCCAGCATTTT	CASSAGSVGGNQPQHF
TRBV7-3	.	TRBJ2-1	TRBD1	TGTGCCAGCAGCCGACAGGGGAACTACAATGAGCAGTTCTTC	CASSRQGNYNEQFF
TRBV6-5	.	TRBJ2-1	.	TGTGCCAGCAGTTACCAGGGAAGGGAGCAGTTCTTC	CASSYQGREQFF
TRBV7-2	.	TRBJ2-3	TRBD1	TGTGCCAGCAGCTTACAAGGGGGCTTGGATACGCAGTATTTT	CASSLQGGLDTQYF
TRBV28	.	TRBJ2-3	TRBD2	TGTGCCAGCAGTATCTCACTAGCGGGAGGTACAGATACGCAGTATTTT	CASSISLAGGTDTQYF
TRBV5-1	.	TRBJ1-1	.	TGCGCCAGCGGATTCCAGGAGAACACTGAAGCTTTCTTT	CASGFQENTEAFF
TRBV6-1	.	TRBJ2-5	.	TGTGCCAGCAGCACAGGGGGGGGTCAAGAGACCCAGTACTTC	CASSTGGGQETQYF
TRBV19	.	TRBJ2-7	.	TGTGCCAGTAGTATGGGAGTTCCCTACGAGCAGTACTTC	CASSMGVPYEQYF
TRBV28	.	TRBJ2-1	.	TGTGCCAGCAGTTTGCCGCTAGCTCACAATGAGCAGTTCTTC	CASSLPLAHNEQFF
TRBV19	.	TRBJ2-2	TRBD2	TGTGCCAGTAGTCGACACCGGACTAGCGGGAGAAACGGGGAGCTGTTTTTT	CASSRHRTSGRNGELFF
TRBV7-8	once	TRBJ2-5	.	TGTGCCAGCAGCTTAGCGCCCGGGGGAGAGACCCAGTACTTC	CASSLAPGGETQYF